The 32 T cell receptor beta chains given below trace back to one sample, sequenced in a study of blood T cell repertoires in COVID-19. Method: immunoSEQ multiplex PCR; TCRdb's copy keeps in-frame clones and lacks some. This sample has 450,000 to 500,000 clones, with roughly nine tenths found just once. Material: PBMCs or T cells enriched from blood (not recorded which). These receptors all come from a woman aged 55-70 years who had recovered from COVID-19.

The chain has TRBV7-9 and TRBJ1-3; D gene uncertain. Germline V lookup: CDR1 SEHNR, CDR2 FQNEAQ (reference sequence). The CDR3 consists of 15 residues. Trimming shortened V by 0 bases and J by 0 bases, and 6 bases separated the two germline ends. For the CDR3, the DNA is TGTGCCAGCAGCTTAGCAGGGAGCTCTGGAAACACCATATATTTT. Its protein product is CASSLAGSSGNTIYF.

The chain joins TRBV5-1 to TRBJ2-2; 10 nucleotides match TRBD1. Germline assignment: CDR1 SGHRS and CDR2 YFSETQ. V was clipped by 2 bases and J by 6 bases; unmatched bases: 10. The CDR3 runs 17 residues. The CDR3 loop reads CASSLVGRQGASGELFF. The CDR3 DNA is TGCGCCAGCAGCTTAGTCGGGAGACAGGGGGCATCCGGGGAGCTGTTTTTT.

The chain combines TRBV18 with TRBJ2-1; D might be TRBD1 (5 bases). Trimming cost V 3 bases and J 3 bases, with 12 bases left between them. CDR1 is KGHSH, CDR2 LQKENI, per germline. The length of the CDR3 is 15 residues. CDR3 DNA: TGTGCCAGCTCACCGTGGGGCCTATACTACAATGAGCAGTTCTTC. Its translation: CASSPWGLYYNEQFF.

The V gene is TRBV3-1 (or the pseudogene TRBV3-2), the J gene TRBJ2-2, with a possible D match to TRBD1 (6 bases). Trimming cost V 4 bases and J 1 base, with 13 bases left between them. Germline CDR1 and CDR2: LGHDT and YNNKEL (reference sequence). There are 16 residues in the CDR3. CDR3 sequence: CASSLQPGQNTGELFF. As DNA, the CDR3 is TGTGCCAGCAGCCTCCAGCCGGGACAGAACACCGGGGAGCTGTTTTTT.

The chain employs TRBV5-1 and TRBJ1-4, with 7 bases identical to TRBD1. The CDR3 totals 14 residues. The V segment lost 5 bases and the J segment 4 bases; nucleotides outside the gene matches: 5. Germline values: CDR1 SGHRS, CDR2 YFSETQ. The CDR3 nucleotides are TGCGCCAGCAGTGGGGACAGATATAATGAAAAACTGTTTTTT. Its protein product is CASSGDRYNEKLFF.

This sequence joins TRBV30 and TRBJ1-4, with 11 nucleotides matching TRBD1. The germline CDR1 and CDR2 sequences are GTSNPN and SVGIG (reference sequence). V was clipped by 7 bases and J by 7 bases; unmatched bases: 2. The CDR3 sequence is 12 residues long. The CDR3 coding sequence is TGTGCCTTGGGACAGGGGGGTGAAAAACTGTTTTTT. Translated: CALGQGGEKLFF. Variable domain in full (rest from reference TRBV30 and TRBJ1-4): SQTIHQWPATLVQPVGSPLSLECTVEGTSNPNLYWYRQAAGRGLQLLFYSVGIGQISSEVPQNLSASRPQDRQFILSSKKLLLSDSGFYLCALGQGGEKLFFGSGTQLSVL.

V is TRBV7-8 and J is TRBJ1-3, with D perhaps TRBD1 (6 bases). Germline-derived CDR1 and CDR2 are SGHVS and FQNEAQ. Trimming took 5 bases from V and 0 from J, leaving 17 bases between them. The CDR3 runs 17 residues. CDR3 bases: TGTGCCAGCAGCACCCGACAGGCCCCAACCTCTGGAAACACCATATATTTT. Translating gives CASSTRQAPTSGNTIYF.

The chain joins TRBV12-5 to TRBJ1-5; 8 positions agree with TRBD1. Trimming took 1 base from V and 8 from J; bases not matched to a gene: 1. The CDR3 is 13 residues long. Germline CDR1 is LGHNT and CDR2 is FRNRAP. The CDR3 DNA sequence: TGTGCTAGTGGTTTGGGACAGGGGAAGCCCCAGCATTTT. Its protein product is CASGLGQGKPQHF.

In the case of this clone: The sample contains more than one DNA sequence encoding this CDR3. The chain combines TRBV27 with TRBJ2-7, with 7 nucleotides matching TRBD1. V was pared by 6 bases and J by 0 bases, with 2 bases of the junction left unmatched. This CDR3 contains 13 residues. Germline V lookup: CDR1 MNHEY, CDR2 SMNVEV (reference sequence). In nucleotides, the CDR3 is TGTGCCAGCAGCCGGGACAGCTCCTACGAGCAGTACTTC. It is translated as CASSRDSSYEQYF.

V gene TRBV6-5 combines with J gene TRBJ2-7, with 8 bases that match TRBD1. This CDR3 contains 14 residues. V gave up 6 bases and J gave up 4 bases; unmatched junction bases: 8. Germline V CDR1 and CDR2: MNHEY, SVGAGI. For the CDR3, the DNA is TGTGCCAGCAGACGAACAGGGGGGCTTTACGAGCAGTACGTC. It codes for CASRRTGGLYEQYV.

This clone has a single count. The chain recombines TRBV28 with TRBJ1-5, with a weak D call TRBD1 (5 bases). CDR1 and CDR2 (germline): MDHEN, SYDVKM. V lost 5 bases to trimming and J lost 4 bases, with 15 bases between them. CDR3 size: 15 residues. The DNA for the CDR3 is TGTGCCAGCAGTATACCGCCGGGGGGGAATCAGCCCCAGCATTTT. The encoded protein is CASSIPPGGNQPQHF.

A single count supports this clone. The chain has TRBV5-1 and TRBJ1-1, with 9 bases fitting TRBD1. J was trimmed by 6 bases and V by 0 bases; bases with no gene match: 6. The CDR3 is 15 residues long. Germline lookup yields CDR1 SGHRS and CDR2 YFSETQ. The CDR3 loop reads CASSLEPGQGSEAFF. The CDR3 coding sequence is TGCGCCAGCAGCTTGGAACCGGGACAGGGATCTGAAGCTTTCTTT.

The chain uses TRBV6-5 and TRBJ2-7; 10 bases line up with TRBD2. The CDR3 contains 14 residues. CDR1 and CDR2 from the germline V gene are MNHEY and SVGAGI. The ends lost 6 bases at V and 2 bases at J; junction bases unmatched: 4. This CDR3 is CASRGLARTYEQYV. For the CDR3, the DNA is TGTGCCAGCAGGGGACTAGCGAGAACCTACGAGCAGTACGTC.

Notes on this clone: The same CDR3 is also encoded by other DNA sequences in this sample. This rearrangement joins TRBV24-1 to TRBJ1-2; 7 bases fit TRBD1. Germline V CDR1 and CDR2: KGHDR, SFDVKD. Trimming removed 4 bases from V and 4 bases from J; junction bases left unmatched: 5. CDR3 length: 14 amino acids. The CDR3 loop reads CATSDPGQIYGYTF. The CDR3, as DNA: TGTGCCACCAGTGACCCGGGACAGATCTATGGCTACACCTTC.

The CDR3 DNA follows: TGTGCCAGCAGCTTAAGCTGGGGCAGCCGGACCTTGAACACTGAAGCTTTCTTT. Translating it yields CASSLSWGSRTLNTEAFF. This chain connects TRBV7-2 to TRBJ1-1, with D possibly TRBD1 on 5 matching bases. Germline V lookup: CDR1 SGHTA, CDR2 FQGNSA. V lost 2 bases to trimming and J lost 0 bases, with 19 bases between them. The CDR3 extends over 18 amino acids.

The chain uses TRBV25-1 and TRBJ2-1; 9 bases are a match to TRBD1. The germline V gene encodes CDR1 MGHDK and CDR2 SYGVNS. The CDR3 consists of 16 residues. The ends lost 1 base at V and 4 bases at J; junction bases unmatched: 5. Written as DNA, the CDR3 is TGTGCCAGCAGTGAATTAGGAGACAGGGGGTACAATGAGCAGTTCTTC. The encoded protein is CASSELGDRGYNEQFF.

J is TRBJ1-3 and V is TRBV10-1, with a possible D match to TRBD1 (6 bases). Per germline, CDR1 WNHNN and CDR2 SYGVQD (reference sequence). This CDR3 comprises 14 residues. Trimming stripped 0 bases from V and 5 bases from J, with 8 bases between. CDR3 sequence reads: CASSESTGRNTIYF. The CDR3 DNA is TGCGCCAGCAGTGAGTCTACAGGGAGAAACACCATATATTTT.

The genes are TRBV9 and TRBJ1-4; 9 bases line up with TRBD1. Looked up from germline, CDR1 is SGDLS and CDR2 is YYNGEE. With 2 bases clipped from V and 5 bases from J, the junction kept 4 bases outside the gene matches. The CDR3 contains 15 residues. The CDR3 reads CASSVSGTGNEKLFF. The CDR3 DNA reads TGTGCCAGCAGCGTTTCCGGGACAGGGAATGAAAAACTGTTTTTT.

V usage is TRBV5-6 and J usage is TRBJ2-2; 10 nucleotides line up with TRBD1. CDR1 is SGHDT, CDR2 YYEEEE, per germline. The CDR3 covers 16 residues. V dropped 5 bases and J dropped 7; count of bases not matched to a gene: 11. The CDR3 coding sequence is TGTGCCAGCAGTTCCCGGGGACAGGGGATAATCGGGGAGCTGTTTTTT. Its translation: CASSSRGQGIIGELFF.

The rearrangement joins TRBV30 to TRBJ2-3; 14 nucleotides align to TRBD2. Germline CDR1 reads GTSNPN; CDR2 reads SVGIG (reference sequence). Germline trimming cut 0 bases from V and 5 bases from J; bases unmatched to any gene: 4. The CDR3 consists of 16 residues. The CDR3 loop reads CAWSVGTSGGIDTQYF. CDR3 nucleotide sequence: TGTGCCTGGAGTGTAGGGACTAGCGGGGGTATAGATACGCAGTATTTT.

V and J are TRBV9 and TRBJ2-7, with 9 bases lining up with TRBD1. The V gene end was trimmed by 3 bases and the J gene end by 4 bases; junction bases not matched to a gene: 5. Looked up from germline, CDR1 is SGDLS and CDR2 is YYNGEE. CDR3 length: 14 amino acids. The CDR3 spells CASSEGTGMYEQYF. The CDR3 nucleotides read TGTGCCAGCAGCGAGGGGACAGGGATGTACGAGCAGTACTTC.

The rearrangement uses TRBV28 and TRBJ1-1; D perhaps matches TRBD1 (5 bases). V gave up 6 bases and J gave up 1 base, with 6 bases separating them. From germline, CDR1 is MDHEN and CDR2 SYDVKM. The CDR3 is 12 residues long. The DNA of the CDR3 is TGTGCCAGCAGGACAGCGAACACTGAAGCTTTCTTT. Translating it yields CASRTANTEAFF. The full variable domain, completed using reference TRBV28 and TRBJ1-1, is DVKVTQSSRYLVKRTGEKVFLECVQDMDHENMFWYRQDPGLGLRLIYFSYDVKMKEKGDIPEGYSVSREKKERFSLILESASTNQTSMYLCASRTANTEAFFGQGTRLTVV.

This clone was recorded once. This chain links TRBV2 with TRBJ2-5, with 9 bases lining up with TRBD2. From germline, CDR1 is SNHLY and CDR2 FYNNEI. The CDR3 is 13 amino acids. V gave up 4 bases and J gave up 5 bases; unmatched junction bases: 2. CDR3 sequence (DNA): TGTGCCAGCAGTGGGACTAGCGACGAGACCCAGTACTTC. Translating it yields CASSGTSDETQYF.

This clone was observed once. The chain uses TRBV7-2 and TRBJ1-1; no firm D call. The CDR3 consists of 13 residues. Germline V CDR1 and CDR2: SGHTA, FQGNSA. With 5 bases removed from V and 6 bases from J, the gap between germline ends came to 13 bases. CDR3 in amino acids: CASSRDGLPEAFF. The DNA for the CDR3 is TGTGCCAGCAGCAGAGACGGACTGCCTGAAGCTTTCTTT.

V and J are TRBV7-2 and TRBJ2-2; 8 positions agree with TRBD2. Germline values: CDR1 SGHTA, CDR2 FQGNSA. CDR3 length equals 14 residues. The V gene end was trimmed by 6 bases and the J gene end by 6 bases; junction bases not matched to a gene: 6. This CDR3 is CASSPGLAAGELFF. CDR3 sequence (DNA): TGTGCCAGCAGTCCAGGACTAGCAGCCGGGGAGCTGTTTTTT.

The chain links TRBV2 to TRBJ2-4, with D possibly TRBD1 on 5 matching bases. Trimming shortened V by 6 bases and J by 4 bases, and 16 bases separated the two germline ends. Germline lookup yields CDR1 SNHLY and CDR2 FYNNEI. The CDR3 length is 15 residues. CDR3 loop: CASRTVGQGKNIQYF. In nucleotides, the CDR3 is TGTGCCAGCAGGACGGTGGGCCAGGGTAAAAACATTCAGTACTTC.

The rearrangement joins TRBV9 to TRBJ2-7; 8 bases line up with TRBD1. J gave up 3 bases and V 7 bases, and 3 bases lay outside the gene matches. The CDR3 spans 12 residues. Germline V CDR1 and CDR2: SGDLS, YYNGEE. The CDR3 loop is CASGGTGYEQYF. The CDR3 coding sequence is TGTGCCAGCGGAGGGACAGGCTACGAGCAGTACTTC.

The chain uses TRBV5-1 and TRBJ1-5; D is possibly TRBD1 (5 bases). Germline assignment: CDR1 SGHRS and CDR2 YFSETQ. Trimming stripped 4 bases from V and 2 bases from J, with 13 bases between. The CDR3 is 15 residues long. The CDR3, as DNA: TGCGCCAGCAGCCCGTCGGGGGGGGGCAATCAGCCCCAGCATTTT. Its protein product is CASSPSGGGNQPQHF.

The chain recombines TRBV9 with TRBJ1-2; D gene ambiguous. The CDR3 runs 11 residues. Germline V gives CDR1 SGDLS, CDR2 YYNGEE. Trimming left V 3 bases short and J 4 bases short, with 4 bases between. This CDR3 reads CASSGSYGYTF. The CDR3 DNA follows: TGTGCCAGCAGCGGGAGCTATGGCTACACCTTC.

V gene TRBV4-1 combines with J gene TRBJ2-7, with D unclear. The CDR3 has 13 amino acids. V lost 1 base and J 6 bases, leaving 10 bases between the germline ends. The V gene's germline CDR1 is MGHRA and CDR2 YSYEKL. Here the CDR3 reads CASSQGVYSEQYV. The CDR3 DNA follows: TGCGCCAGCAGCCAAGGGGTTTACAGCGAGCAGTACGTC.

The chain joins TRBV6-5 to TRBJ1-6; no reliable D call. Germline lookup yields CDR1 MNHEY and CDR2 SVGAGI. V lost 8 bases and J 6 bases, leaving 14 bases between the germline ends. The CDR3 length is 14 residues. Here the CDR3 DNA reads TGTGCCAGCTTACCATGGCGGAGTAATTCACCCCTCCACTTT. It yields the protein CASLPWRSNSPLHF.

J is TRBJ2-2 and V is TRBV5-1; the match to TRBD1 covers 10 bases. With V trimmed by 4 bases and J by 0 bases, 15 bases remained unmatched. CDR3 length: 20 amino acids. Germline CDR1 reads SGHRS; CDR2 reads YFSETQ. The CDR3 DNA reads TGCGCCAGCAGCCAACTACCGACAGGGGGCTATACCCCGAACACCGGGGAGCTGTTTTTT. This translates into CASSQLPTGGYTPNTGELFF.